Each of the 15 T cell receptor beta chains below was sequenced from the same sample in a study of cytomegalovirus exposure and HLA in healthy donors. Both 60 Vbeta primers and 13 Jbeta primers went into the PCR. The protocol was immunoSEQ multiplex PCR, while the TCRdb copy is restricted to in-frame clones and leaves out a portion. Seen here are fewer than 250,000 clones, roughly 77% observed once, and the top ten hold around 1.6%. Sequenced material: PBMCs. All receptors derive from a woman aged 50 to 65 in good health and CMV-seronegative.

This clone was recorded only once. The chain employs TRBV5-1 and TRBJ2-3; 9 bases line up with TRBD2. The germline gives CDR1 SGHRS, CDR2 YFSETQ. The CDR3 contains 15 residues. Trimming cost V 2 bases and J 3 bases; bases outside gene matches: 4. The CDR3 DNA follows: TGCGCCAGCAGCTTCGATAGCGGGAGTACAGATACGCAGTATTTT. It encodes CASSFDSGSTDTQYF.

This clone has more than one count but fewer than ten. This chain links TRBV10-3 with TRBJ1-1; weak D call: TRBD1 (6 bases). Trimming cost V 4 bases and J 0 bases, with 15 bases left between them. CDR1 is ENHRY, CDR2 SYGVKD, per germline. This CDR3 has 16 residues. CDR3 nucleotides: TGTGCCATCAGTGCCCAGGGGCTAGCCATGAACACTGAAGCTTTCTTT. Translation: CAISAQGLAMNTEAFF.

V usage is TRBV7-2 and J usage is TRBJ1-3; D is perhaps TRBD1 (5 bases). Germline CDR1 reads SGHTA; CDR2 reads FQGNSA. Trimming stripped 1 base from V and 0 bases from J, with 10 bases between. This CDR3 has 16 amino acids. In DNA, the CDR3 is TGTGCCAGCAGCTTAGATCGCCAGGGCTCTGGAAACACCATATATTTT. It specifies CASSLDRQGSGNTIYF.

V usage is TRBV19 and J usage is TRBJ1-4; D is ambiguous. The CDR3 length is 15 residues. Germline CDR1 LNHDA, CDR2 SQIVND (reference sequence). Trimming removed 3 bases from V and 7 bases from J, with 15 bases in between. CDR3 DNA sequence: TGTGCCAGTAGTATTGAGGAGGCTTCGGGTGAAAAACTGTTTTTT. Translating gives CASSIEEASGEKLFF.

This clone was detected a few times. This chain uses TRBV15 with TRBJ2-5; the D gene is possibly TRBD2 (7 bases). There are 15 residues in the CDR3. The germline V gene encodes CDR1 LNHNV and CDR2 YYDKDF (reference sequence). Trimming removed 1 base at V and 10 bases at J, with 19 bases between. CDR3 loop: CATSRGGGRNRDQYF. CDR3 DNA sequence: TGTGCCACCAGCAGAGGGGGGGGGCGGAATCGGGACCAGTACTTC.

The chain couples TRBV7-2 to TRBJ1-6; 11 positions agree with TRBD1. V was clipped by 5 bases and J by 9 bases; unmatched bases: 6. Per the germline V gene, CDR1 is SGHTA and CDR2 is FQGNSA. The CDR3 sequence is 15 residues long. CDR3 coding DNA: TGTGCCAGCAGCCTCGGTGGGACAGGGGGTTCACCCCTCCACTTT. Translated, it gives CASSLGGTGGSPLHF.

The V and J genes are TRBV28 and TRBJ2-5, with 9 bases matching TRBD1. The CDR3 consists of 15 residues. Germline V gene lookup returns CDR1 MDHEN and CDR2 SYDVKM. V gave up 5 bases and J gave up 7 bases; unmatched junction bases: 11. CDR3 bases: TGTGCCAGCAGTAATCGGGGGGACAGGGTTGTGACCCAGTACTTC. It specifies CASSNRGDRVVTQYF.

The chain recombines TRBV7-8 with TRBJ1-1; possible D gene TRBD1, 6 bases. The V gene's germline CDR1 is SGHVS and CDR2 FQNEAQ. The CDR3 sequence is 15 residues long. Trimming stripped 5 bases from V and 1 base from J, with 14 bases between. CDR3 DNA: TGTGCCAGCAGCCTAGTGGGAGGGGGGAACACTGAAGCTTTCTTT. It translates to CASSLVGGGNTEAFF.

The chain has TRBV6-5 and TRBJ1-2, with TRBD1 as a possible D gene (6 bases). V lost 8 bases to trimming and J lost 8 bases, with 15 bases between them. Germline CDR1 reads MNHEY; CDR2 reads SVGAGI. CDR3 length: 12 amino acids. The CDR3 is CASGAGERGYTF. In DNA form, the CDR3 reads TGTGCCAGCGGGGCAGGGGAGAGGGGCTACACCTTC.

The chain has TRBV7-9 and TRBJ2-7; TRBD2 aligns across 7 bases. The J segment lost 2 bases and the V segment lost 3 bases, leaving 10 bases of the junction unmatched. Germline loops: CDR1 SEHNR, CDR2 FQNEAQ (reference sequence). This CDR3 contains 16 residues. DNA for the CDR3: TGTGCCAGCAGCTTCCCAGGGAGGGAGGGCCCCTACGAGCAGTACTTC. This gives the protein CASSFPGREGPYEQYF.

The chain combines TRBV9 with TRBJ1-2, with D possibly being TRBD1 (5 bases). Trimming removed 0 bases from V and 6 bases from J, with 18 bases in between. Germline-derived CDR1 and CDR2 are SGDLS and YYNGEE. CDR3 length equals 16 residues. The CDR3 spells CASSVVEVGGVNGYTF. DNA of the CDR3: TGTGCCAGCAGCGTAGTAGAGGTTGGAGGGGTGAATGGCTACACCTTC.

The chain links TRBV5-4 to TRBJ1-6; tentative D call: TRBD1 (5 bases). The CDR3 consists of 15 residues. Between the trimmed V and J ends, which lost 0 bases and 9 bases, there was a span of 13 bases. Germline CDR1 is SGHNT and CDR2 is YYREEE (reference sequence). The CDR3 DNA follows: TGTGCCAGCAGCTTGGATGGGGGGATGGTTTCACCCCTCCACTTT. Translated: CASSLDGGMVSPLHF.

This chain connects TRBV4-2 to TRBJ2-7; D might be TRBD2 (5 bases). The CDR3 sequence is 13 residues long. V gave up 4 bases and J gave up 4 bases, with 11 bases separating them. Germline V gives CDR1 LGHNA, CDR2 YNFKEQ. The chain's CDR3 is CASSRWEKYEQYF. The CDR3 DNA reads TGTGCCAGCAGCCGATGGGAGAAGTACGAGCAGTACTTC.

This clone was picked up one time. The V call is TRBV5-1, the J call TRBJ2-1; maybe TRBD2 (5 bases). This CDR3 is 15 amino acids long. The germline V gene has CDR1 SGHRS and CDR2 YFSETQ. Trimming removed 4 bases from V and 1 base from J, with 12 bases in between. The CDR3 region has the DNA TGCGCCAGCAGCCCGGTTGGCGGGTCCTACAATGAGCAGTTCTTC. Translated, it gives CASSPVGGSYNEQFF.

The J gene is TRBJ2-7, the V gene TRBV18; 7 nucleotides match TRBD1. The germline CDR1 and CDR2 sequences are KGHSH and LQKENI. V gave up 3 bases and J gave up 3 bases; unmatched junction bases: 5. There are 14 residues in the CDR3. The CDR3 nucleotides are TGTGCCAGCTCACCTGGCGCAGGGGGCTACGAGCAGTACTTC. It is translated as CASSPGAGGYEQYF.